The present TCR beta chain was sequenced within a study of T cell responses to AZD1222 COVID-19 vaccine. Comment on this clone: Its antigen is as yet unknown.

The CDR3 sequence is 11 residues long. Between the trimmed V and J ends, which lost 8 bases and 2 bases, there was a span of 6 bases. CDR1 MNHEY and CDR2 SMNVEV come from the germline V gene (reference sequence). Study-wide points: Repertoire collection took place solely once the T cell response had peaked. Targets within unmutated variant regions were reportedly found for nearly half of spike-specific TCRs.

Using immunoSEQ multiplex PCR, the repertoire was profiled, and TCRdb retains in-frame clones only, with some absent. The sample lists roughly 130,000 clones, 90% to 95% seen once, with 1.5% to 2% in the top ten. The source is an adult in good health. Sequences were derived from peripheral blood, sampled on day 0 of AZD1222 vaccination. V gene TRBV27 combines with J gene TRBJ1-2; no clear D. CDR3 sequence (DNA): TGTGCCAGCGGAGGGAACTATGGCTACACCTTC. This codes for CASGGNYGYTF.